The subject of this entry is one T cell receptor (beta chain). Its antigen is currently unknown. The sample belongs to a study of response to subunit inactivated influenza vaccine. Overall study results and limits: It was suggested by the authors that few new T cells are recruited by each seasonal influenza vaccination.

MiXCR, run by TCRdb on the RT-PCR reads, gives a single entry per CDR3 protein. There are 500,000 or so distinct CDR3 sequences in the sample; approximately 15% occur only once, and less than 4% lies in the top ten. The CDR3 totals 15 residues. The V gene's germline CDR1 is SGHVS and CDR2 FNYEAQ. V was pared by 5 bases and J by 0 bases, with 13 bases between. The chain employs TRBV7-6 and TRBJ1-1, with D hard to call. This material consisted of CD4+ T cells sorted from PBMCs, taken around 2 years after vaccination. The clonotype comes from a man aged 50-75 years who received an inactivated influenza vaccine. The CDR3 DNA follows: TGTGCCAGCAGCGCCCGGGAACCCTTGAACACTGAAGCTTTCTTT. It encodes CASSAREPLNTEAFF.